The TCR beta chain under discussion was sequenced for a study of T-cell memory formation after mild COVID-19. Study findings and constraints: Clonal second-wave expansions that peaked on day 37 had unconfirmed SARS-CoV-2 specificity. The appearance of some responding clones in pre-infection memory suggested that cross-reactive memory joined. Clones that got smaller from day 15 to 85 had even CD4/CD8, while clones growing later tipped toward CD4+.

This clonotype was detected only a few times. Its antigen is currently unknown. Libraries for TCRalpha and TCRbeta carried sample barcodes and unique molecular identifiers via 5'RACE. MiXCR was run by TCRdb on the 5' RACE reads, yielding one entry per CDR3 protein. The top ten clones hold approximately 12% of a sample with 500,000 to 550,000 distinct CDR3 sequences, about 20% of them seen once. Trimming shortened V by 1 base and J by 8 bases, and 13 bases separated the two germline ends. CDR3 size: 14 residues. The germline V gene encodes CDR1 SGHRS and CDR2 YFSETQ. Sequenced: PBMCs or a T cell subset sorted from them (not recorded which). The rearrangement uses TRBV5-1 and TRBJ2-1; TRBD1 is a possible D gene (5 bases). The clonotype originates from an adult woman who had mild COVID-19 (a few samples of this study predate the infection). Cell type and time point are not known. In DNA, the CDR3 is TGCGCCAGCAGCTTGTTGGGGCAGCCCGATGAGCAGTTCTTC. This encodes CASSLLGQPDEQFF.